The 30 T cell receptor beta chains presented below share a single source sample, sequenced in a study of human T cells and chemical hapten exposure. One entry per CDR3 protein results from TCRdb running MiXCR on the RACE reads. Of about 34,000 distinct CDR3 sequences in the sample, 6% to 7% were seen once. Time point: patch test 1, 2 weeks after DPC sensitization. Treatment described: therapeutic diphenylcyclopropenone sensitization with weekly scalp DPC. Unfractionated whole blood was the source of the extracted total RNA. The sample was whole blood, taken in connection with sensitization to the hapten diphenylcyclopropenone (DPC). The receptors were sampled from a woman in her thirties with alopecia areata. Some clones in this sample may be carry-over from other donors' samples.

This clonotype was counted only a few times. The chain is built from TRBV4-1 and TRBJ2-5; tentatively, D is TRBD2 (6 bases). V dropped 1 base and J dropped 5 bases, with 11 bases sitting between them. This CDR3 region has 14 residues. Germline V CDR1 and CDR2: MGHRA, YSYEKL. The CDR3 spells CASSQVWRGETQYF. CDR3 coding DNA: TGCGCCAGCAGCCAAGTTTGGAGGGGCGAGACCCAGTACTTC.

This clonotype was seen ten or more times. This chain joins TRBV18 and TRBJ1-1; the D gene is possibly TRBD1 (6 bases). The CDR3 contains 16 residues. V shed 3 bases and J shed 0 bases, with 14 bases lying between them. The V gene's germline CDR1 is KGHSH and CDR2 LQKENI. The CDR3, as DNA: TGTGCCAGCTCACCGCCGCCTACAGGGTTGAACACTGAAGCTTTCTTT. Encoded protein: CASSPPPTGLNTEAFF.

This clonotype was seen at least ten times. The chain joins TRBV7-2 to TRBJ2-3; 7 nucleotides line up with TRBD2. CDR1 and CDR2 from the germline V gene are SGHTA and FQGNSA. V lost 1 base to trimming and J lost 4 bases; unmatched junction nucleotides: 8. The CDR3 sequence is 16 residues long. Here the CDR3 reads CASSLDGLGFSDTQYF. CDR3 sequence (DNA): TGTGCCAGCAGCTTAGATGGACTAGGGTTCTCAGATACGCAGTATTTT.

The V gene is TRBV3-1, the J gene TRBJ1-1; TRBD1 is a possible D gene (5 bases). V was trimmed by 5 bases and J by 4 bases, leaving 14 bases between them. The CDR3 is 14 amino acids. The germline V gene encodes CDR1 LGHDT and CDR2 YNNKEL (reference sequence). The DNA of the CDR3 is TGTGCCAGCAGCGCCCGGGGAGGGACCACTGAAGCTTTCTTT. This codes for CASSARGGTTEAFF.

The CDR3 DNA is TGTGCCAGCAGTTACTCTCGACTAGCGGGGGCTGGTAGCACAGATACGCAGTATTTT. Translated: CASSYSRLAGAGSTDTQYF. The V gene is TRBV6-5, the J gene TRBJ2-3; TRBD2 aligns across 12 bases. V lost 0 bases and J lost 0; bases outside the gene matches: 7. The V gene's germline CDR1 is MNHEY and CDR2 SVGAGI. The CDR3 consists of 19 residues.

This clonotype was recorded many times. CDR3 in amino acids: CASSRVQETQYF. For the CDR3, the DNA is TGTGCCAGCAGTCGAGTACAAGAGACCCAGTACTTC. The rearrangement joins TRBV7-6 to TRBJ2-5; D is undetermined. The CDR3 consists of 12 residues. V was cut by 6 bases and J by 2 bases, with 7 bases left in between. The germline CDR1 and CDR2 sequences are SGHVS and FNYEAQ.

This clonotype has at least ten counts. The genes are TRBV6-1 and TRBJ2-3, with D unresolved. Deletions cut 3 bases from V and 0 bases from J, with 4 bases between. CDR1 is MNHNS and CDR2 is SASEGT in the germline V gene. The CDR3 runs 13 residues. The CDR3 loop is CASSEVSTDTQYF. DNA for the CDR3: TGTGCCAGCAGTGAGGTCAGCACAGATACGCAGTATTTT.

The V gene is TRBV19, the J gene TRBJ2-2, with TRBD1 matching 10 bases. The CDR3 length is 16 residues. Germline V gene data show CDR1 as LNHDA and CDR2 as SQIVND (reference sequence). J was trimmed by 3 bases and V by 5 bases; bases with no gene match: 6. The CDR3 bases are TGTGCCAGTAGTCCTCCGGGACAGGGGTACACCGGGGAGCTGTTTTTT. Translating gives CASSPPGQGYTGELFF.

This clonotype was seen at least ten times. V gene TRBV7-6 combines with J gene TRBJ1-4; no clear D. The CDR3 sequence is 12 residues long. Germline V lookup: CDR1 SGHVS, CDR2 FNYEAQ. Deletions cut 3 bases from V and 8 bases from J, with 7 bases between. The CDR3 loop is CASSLVGEKLFF. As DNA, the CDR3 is TGTGCCAGCAGCTTGGTCGGGGAAAAACTGTTTTTT.

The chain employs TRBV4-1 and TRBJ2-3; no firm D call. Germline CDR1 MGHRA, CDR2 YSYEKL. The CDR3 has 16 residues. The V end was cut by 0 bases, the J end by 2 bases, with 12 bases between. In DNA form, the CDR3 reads TGCGCCAGCAGCCAAGATTGGGTCCGTCACACAGATACGCAGTATTTT. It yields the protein CASSQDWVRHTDTQYF.

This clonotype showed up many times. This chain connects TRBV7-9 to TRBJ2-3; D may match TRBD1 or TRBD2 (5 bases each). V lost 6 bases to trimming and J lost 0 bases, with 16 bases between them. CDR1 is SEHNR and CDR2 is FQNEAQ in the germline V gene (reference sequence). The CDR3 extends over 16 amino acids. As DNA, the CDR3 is TGTGCCAGCAGTCCCCTCTCCGGGACCAGCACAGATACGCAGTATTTT. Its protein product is CASSPLSGTSTDTQYF.

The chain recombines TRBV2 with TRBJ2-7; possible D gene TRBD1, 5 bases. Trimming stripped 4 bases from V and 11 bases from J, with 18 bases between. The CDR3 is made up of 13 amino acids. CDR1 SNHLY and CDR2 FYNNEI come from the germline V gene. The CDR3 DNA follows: TGTGCCAGCAGTGGTTTGGTGAACAGGATGGAGTACTTC. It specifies CASSGLVNRMEYF.

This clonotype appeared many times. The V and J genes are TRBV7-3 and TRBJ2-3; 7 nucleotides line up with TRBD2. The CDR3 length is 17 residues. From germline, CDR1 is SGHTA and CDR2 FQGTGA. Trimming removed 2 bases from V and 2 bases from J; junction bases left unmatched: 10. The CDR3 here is CASSLVPSGIYTDTQYF. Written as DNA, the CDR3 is TGTGCCAGCAGCTTAGTGCCTAGCGGTATTTACACAGATACGCAGTATTTT.

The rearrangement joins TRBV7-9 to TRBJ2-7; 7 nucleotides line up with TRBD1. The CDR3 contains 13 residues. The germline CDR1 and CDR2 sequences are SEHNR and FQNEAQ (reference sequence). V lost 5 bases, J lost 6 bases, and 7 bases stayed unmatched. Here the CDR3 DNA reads TGTGCCAGCAGCAAGGACAGGAACTCCGAGCAGTACTTC. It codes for CASSKDRNSEQYF.

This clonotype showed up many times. The CDR3 protein is CASSFGQTDTQYF. Here the CDR3 DNA reads TGTGCCAGCAGTTTCGGACAGACAGATACGCAGTATTTT. The V call is TRBV12-3 or TRBV12-4, the J call TRBJ2-3, with D perhaps TRBD1 (6 bases). CDR3 size: 13 residues. Trimming took 3 bases from V and 3 from J, leaving 7 bases between them.

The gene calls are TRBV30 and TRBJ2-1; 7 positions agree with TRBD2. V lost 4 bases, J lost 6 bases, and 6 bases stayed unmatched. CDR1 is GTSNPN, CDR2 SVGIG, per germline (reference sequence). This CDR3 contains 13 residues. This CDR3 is CAWTTPGGNEQFF. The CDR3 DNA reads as TGTGCCTGGACCACCCCGGGGGGCAATGAGCAGTTCTTC.

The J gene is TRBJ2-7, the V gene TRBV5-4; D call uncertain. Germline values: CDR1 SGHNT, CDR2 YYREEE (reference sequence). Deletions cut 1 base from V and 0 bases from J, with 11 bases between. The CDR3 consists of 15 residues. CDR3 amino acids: CASSLKLSTSYEQYF. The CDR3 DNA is TGTGCCAGCAGCTTGAAATTGTCGACCTCCTACGAGCAGTACTTC.

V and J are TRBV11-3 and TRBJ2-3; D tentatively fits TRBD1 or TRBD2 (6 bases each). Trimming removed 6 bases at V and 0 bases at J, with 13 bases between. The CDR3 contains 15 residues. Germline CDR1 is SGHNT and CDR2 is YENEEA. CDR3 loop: CASSRGTLSTDTQYF. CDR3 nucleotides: TGTGCCAGCAGTCGGGGGACACTCAGCACAGATACGCAGTATTTT.

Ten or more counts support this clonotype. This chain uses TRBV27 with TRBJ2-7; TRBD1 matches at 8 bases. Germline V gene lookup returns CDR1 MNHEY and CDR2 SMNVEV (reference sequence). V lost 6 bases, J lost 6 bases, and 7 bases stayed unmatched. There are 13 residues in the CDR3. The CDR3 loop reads CASRLGQEGEQYF. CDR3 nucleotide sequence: TGTGCCAGCAGACTGGGACAGGAAGGCGAGCAGTACTTC.

The CDR3 here is CASSLRPGPTNEKLFF. The CDR3 nucleotides read TGTGCCAGCAGCTTAAGGCCAGGGCCTACTAATGAAAAACTGTTTTTT. This chain uses TRBV7-8 with TRBJ1-4, with a tentative D call TRBD1 (5 bases). CDR1 is SGHVS and CDR2 is FQNEAQ in the germline V gene. This CDR3 comprises 16 residues. The germline V and J ends were trimmed by 2 bases and 2 bases, with 12 bases remaining between them.

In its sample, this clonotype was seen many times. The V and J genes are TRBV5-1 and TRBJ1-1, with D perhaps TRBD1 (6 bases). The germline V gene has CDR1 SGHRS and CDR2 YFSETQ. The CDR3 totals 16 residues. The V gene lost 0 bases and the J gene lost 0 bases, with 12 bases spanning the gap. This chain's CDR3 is CASSLGGGLMNTEAFF. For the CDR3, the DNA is TGCGCCAGCAGCTTGGGGGGGGGGCTCATGAACACTGAAGCTTTCTTT.

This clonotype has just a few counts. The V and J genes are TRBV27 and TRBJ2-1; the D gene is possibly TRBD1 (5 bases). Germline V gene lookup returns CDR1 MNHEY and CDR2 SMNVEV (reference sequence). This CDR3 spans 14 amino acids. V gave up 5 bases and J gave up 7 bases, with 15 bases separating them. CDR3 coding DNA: TGTGCCAGCAGTCCAGGTTCAGGGCTGAATGAGCAGTTCTTC. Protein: CASSPGSGLNEQFF.

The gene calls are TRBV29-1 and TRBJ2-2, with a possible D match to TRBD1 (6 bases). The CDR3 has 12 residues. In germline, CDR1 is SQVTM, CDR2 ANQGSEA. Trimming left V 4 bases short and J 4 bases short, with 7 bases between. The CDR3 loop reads CSVGQATGELFF. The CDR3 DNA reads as TGCAGCGTTGGACAGGCCACCGGGGAGCTGTTTTTT.

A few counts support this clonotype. CDR3 sequence reads: CSARPTGIQPQHF. The CDR3 DNA reads as TGCAGTGCTAGACCCACAGGGATTCAGCCCCAGCATTTT. The chain couples TRBV20-1 to TRBJ1-5, with D maybe TRBD1 (6 bases). CDR1 is DFQATT, CDR2 SNEGSKA, per germline (reference sequence). This CDR3 comprises 13 residues. Trimming left V 2 bases short and J 6 bases short, with 11 bases between.

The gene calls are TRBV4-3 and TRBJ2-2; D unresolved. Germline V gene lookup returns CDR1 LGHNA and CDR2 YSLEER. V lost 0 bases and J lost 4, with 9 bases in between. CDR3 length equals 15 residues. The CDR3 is CASSQEYMITGELFF. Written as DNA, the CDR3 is TGCGCCAGCAGCCAAGAGTACATGATCACCGGGGAGCTGTTTTTT.

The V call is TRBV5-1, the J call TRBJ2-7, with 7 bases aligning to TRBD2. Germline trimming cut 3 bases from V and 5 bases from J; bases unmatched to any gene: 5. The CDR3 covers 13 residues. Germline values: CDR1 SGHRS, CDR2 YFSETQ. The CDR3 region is CASSSTGGDEQYF. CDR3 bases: TGCGCCAGCAGCTCCACGGGGGGAGACGAGCAGTACTTC.

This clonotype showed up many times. The CDR3 loop reads CASSAQVETQYF. The CDR3 DNA sequence: TGTGCCAGCAGCGCCCAGGTGGAGACCCAGTACTTC. The chain recombines TRBV7-9 with TRBJ2-5; D remains ambiguous. This CDR3 is built from 12 residues. The germline CDR1 and CDR2 sequences are SEHNR and FQNEAQ (reference sequence). The germline V and J ends were trimmed by 5 bases and 5 bases, with 9 bases remaining between them.

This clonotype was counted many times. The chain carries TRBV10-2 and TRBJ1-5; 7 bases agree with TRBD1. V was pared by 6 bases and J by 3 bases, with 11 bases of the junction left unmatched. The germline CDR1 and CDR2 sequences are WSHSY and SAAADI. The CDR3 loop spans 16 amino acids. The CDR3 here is CASSPQGSVYNQPQHF. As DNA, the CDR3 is TGCGCCAGCAGCCCACAGGGGTCGGTGTACAATCAGCCCCAGCATTTT.

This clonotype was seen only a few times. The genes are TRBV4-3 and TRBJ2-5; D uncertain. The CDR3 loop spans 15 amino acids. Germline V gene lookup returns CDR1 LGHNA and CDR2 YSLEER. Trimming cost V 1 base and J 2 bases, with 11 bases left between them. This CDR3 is CASSQVTSPQETQYF. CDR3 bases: TGCGCCAGCAGCCAAGTCACTTCCCCTCAAGAGACCCAGTACTTC.

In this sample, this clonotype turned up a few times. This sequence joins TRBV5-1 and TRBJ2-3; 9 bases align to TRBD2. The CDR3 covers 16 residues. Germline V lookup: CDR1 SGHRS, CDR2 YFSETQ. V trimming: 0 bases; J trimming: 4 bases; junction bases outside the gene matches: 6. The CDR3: CASSLEAGGAPDTQYF. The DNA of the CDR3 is TGCGCCAGCAGCTTGGAGGCGGGGGGGGCTCCAGATACGCAGTATTTT.